This TCR beta chain stems from a study of early T cells in non-severe SARS-CoV-2 infection. Whole-study context: Chains from this unsorted whole-blood bulk RNA could not be paired. Broader study findings: Matching results from VDJdb favored anti-spike CD8 responses, leaving private and CD4 specificities undetected.

This clonotype has at least ten counts. Its antigen is unidentified. The protocol attached unique molecular identifiers to individual cDNA molecules. TCRdb reanalysed the 5' RACE reads using MiXCR and keeps one entry per CDR3 protein. The data contain 30,000 to 40,000 distinct CDR3 sequences, 3.5% to 5% of them singletons. This CDR3 has 12 residues. The ends were cut back, 3 bases at V and 7 bases at J, with 12 bases in the middle. The germline CDR1 and CDR2 sequences are SQVTM and ANQGSEA. The sequence derives from an adult who was a healthcare worker with PCR-confirmed SARS-CoV-2 infection or an uninfected control (not recorded which). The sample taken for sequencing was whole blood. The chain links TRBV29-1 to TRBJ1-1; D is uncertain. The CDR3 loop is CSVDFRSREAFF. CDR3 DNA: TGCAGCGTTGATTTTCGGTCTCGTGAAGCTTTCTTT.